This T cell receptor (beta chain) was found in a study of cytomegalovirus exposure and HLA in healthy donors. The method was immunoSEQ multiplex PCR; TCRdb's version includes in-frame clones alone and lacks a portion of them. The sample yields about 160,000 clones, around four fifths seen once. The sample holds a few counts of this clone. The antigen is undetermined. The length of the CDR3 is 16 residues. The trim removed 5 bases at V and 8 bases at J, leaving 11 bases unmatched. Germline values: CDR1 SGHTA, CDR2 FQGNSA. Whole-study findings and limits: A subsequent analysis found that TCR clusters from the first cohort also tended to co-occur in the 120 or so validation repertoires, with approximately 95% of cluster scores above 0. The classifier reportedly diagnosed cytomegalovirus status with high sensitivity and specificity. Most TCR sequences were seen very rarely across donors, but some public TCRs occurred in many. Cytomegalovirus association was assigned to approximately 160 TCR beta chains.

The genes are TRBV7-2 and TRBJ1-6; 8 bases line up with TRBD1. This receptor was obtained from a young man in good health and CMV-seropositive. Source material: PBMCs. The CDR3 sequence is CASSQRWQGADSPLHF. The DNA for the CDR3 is TGTGCCAGCAGCCAGCGGTGGCAGGGGGCGGATTCACCCCTCCACTTT.